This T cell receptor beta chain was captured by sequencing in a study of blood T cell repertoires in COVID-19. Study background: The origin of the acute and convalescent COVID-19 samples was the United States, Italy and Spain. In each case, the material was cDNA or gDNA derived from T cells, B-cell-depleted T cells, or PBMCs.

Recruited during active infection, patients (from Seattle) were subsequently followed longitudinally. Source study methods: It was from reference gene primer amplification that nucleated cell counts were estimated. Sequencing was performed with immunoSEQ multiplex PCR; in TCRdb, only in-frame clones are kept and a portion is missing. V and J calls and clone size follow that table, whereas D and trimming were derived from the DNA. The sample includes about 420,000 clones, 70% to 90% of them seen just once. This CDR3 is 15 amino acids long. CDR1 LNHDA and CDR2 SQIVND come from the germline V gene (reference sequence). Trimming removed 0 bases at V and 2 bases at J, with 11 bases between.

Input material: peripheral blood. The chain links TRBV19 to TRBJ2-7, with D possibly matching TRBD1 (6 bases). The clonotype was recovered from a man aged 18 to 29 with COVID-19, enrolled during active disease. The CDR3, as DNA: TGTGCCAGTAGTATAGAAGTACAGGGTCCCTACGAGCAGTACTTC. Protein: CASSIEVQGPYEQYF.